This T cell receptor beta chain was obtained from a study of T-cell memory formation after mild COVID-19. The overall study: Largely, TCR clusters stayed within a single donor. Study-level results: Pre-infection memory harbored some responding clones, suggesting cross-reactive memory joined. Day 15 to 85 contracting clones showed balanced CD4/CD8; day 15 to 37 expanders favored CD4+. Proof of SARS-CoV-2 specificity was absent for the second-wave clones that crested on day 37.

A word on this clonotype: Its matching antigen is unknown.

CDR3 length: 20 amino acids. The germline V and J ends were trimmed by 0 bases and 3 bases, with 24 bases remaining between them. The germline V gene has CDR1 MNHEY and CDR2 SVGEGT. TCRdb used MiXCR to reprocess the 5' RACE reads, holding one entry per CDR3 protein. The sample contains some 310,000 distinct CDR3 sequences, 20% to 25% of which appear only once. Sample: PBMCs or a T cell subset sorted from them (not recorded which). This TCR came from a young man who had mild COVID-19 (a few samples of this study predate the infection). Cell type and time point are not known. The chain joins TRBV6-2 or TRBV6-3 to TRBJ2-1; perhaps TRBD2 as D (6 bases). In DNA, the CDR3 is TGTGCCAGCAGTTACTCGATGGCTAGCGCCGATTCGACCCACTACAATGAGCAGTTCTTC. Translating it yields CASSYSMASADSTHYNEQFF.